A single sample gave rise to the 16 T cell receptor beta chains below, sequenced in a study of molecular identifiers for immune sequencing clone quantification. A single record per CDR3 protein comes from TCRdb applying MiXCR to the PCR reads. Of a few hundred thousand distinct CDR3 sequences detected, roughly 23% appear once; the ten largest clones hold about 0.78%. Material: naive CD8+ T cells from blood, with Jurkat cell RNA spiked in. Documented subset: FACS-sorted CD8+CD4-CCR7+CD45RA+ naive T cells. The receptors stem from a human donor in good health. Some libraries in this study had Jurkat cell RNA spiked in.

A remark on this clonotype: A much larger clone differs from this one at a single base, so this may be a read error. The CDR3 ends on some other residue instead of the conserved phenylalanine or tryptophan, so this is likely a read error. The gene calls are TRBV5-1 and TRBJ1-1; D is perhaps TRBD1 (6 bases). V was trimmed by 5 bases and J by 6 bases, leaving 11 bases between them. CDR1 and CDR2 (germline): SGHRS, YFSETQ. The CDR3 consists of 12 residues. The CDR3 DNA sequence: TGCGCCAGCAGGGACAGCTCCGCTGAAGCTTTCCTT. Translation: CASRDSSAEAFL.

The chain is built from TRBV11-2 and TRBJ2-7; 7 positions match TRBD1. V dropped 1 base and J dropped 4; count of bases not matched to a gene: 7. The germline V gene encodes CDR1 SGHAT and CDR2 FQNNGV. This CDR3 has 15 amino acids. CDR3 residues: CASSLGRGYVYEQYF. The CDR3 DNA is TGTGCCAGCAGCTTAGGCAGGGGGTATGTTTACGAGCAGTACTTC.

There are many counts of this clonotype. CDR3 nucleotide sequence: TGTGCCAGCAGTTTTGCGCAGACAGGGTCCGAGACCCAGTACTTC. This translates into CASSFAQTGSETQYF. This chain connects TRBV28 to TRBJ2-5; TRBD1 matches 7 bases. The V gene's germline CDR1 is MDHEN and CDR2 SYDVKM. The CDR3 runs 15 residues. The junction had 9 bases not matched to a gene; V was cut back by 3 bases and J by 5 bases.

The chain carries TRBV28 and TRBJ2-7; D is possibly TRBD2 (6 bases). The CDR3 has 16 residues. Trimming removed 3 bases at V and 9 bases at J, with 24 bases between. Germline V gene sequence: CDR1 MDHEN, CDR2 SYDVKM. CDR3 in amino acids: CASSFVGSGERLGQYF. In DNA form, the CDR3 reads TGTGCCAGCAGTTTTGTCGGGTCGGGAGAGCGGTTGGGGCAGTACTTC. Full variable domain (rest looked up from reference TRBV28 and TRBJ2-7): DVKVTQSSRYLVKRTGEKVFLECVQDMDHENMFWYRQDPGLGLRLIYFSYDVKMKEKGDIPEGYSVSREKKERFSLILESASTNQTSMYLCASSFVGSGERLGQYFGPGTRLTVT.

This clonotype was counted between two and nine times. The rearrangement links TRBV20-1 to TRBJ2-1, with 8 bases identical to TRBD2. From germline, CDR1 is DFQATT and CDR2 SNEGSKA (reference sequence). This CDR3 region has 15 residues. J lost 8 bases, V lost 0 bases, and 9 bases had no gene match. CDR3 coding DNA: TGCAGTGCTAGAGATCTGAGCGGGAGTTATGATGAGCAGTTCTTC. Its translation is CSARDLSGSYDEQFF.

Concerning this clonotype itself: This clone may be a read error of a much larger clone one base away. The rearrangement uses TRBV10-2 and TRBJ1-1, with TRBD1 matching over 7 bases. The J segment lost 5 bases and the V segment lost 8 bases, leaving 11 bases of the junction unmatched. The CDR3 spans 14 residues. CDR1 is WSHSY, CDR2 SAAADI, per germline. The CDR3 DNA reads TGCGCCAGCTCCGCCCGGACAGGATTTACTGAAGCTTTCTTT. Amino acids: CASSARTGFTEAFF.

This chain uses TRBV7-9 with TRBJ1-5, with D unresolved. This CDR3 spans 15 amino acids. The V gene lost 1 base and the J gene lost 0 bases, with 7 bases spanning the gap. From germline, CDR1 is SEHNR and CDR2 FQNEAQ (reference sequence). CDR3 protein: CASSLDGSSNQPQHF. Here the CDR3 DNA reads TGTGCCAGCAGCTTAGATGGGTCTAGCAATCAGCCCCAGCATTTT. The full variable domain, in which reference TRBV7-9 and TRBJ1-5 provide the parts outside the CDR3, is DTGVSQNPRHKITKRGQNVTFRCDPISEHNRLYWYRQTLGQGPEFLTYFQNEAQLEKSRLLSDRFSAERPKGSFSTLEIQRTEQGDSAMYLCASSLDGSSNQPQHFGDGTRLSIL.

The chain links TRBV4-1 to TRBJ2-1; 8 bases align to TRBD1. Germline CDR1 reads MGHRA; CDR2 reads YSYEKL. The CDR3 extends over 14 amino acids. V was pared by 3 bases and J by 5 bases, with 3 bases of the junction left unmatched. The CDR3: CASSQGQADNEQFF. CDR3 coding DNA: TGCGCCAGCAGCCAGGGACAGGCCGACAATGAGCAGTTCTTC.

The rearrangement joins TRBV7-6 to TRBJ2-7; maybe TRBD2 (6 bases). The germline CDR1 and CDR2 sequences are SGHVS and FNYEAQ. V was trimmed by 5 bases and J by 6 bases, leaving 17 bases between them. There are 14 residues in the CDR3. CDR3 DNA: TGTGCCAGCAGCCCTCCGGGACTCCTCCGCGAGCAGTACTTC. This gives the protein CASSPPGLLREQYF. Together with reference TRBV7-6 and TRBJ2-7, the CDR3 gives the full variable domain: GAGVSQSPRYKVTKRGQDVALRCDPISGHVSLYWYRQALGQGPEFLTYFNYEAQQDKSGLPNDRFSAERPEGSISTLTIQRTEQRDSAMYRCASSPPGLLREQYFGPGTRLTVT.

A remark on this clonotype: A much larger clone differs from this one at a single base, so this may be a read error. The chain combines TRBV9 with TRBJ2-3, with 10 bases that match TRBD2. The CDR3 totals 17 residues. Per the germline V gene, CDR1 is SGDLS and CDR2 is YYNGEE. Trimming at V came to 3 bases and at J to 4 bases, leaving 11 bases not matched to a gene. CDR3 coding DNA: TGTGCCAGCAGCGCCGCCGCTAGCGGGGGACTGGCAGATACGCAGTATTTT. Translation gives CASSAAASGGLADTQYF.

This clonotype was observed at least ten times. J is TRBJ2-3 and V is TRBV6-1; possibly TRBD1 or TRBD2 for D (5 bases each). V was shortened by 1 base and J by 0 bases, with 5 bases between the two germline ends. The CDR3 has 14 residues. Germline CDR1 and CDR2: MNHNS and SASEGT. For the CDR3, the DNA is TGTGCCAGCAGTGAAGGGGGGAGCACAGATACGCAGTATTTT. As protein: CASSEGGSTDTQYF.

This clonotype was counted many times. The chain couples TRBV20-1 to TRBJ2-5; 10 bases line up with TRBD2. The CDR3 contains 15 residues. Looked up from germline, CDR1 is DFQATT and CDR2 is SNEGSKA (reference sequence). Unmatched junction bases numbered 4, after V lost 0 bases and J lost 3 bases. This CDR3 is CSARDLAGAEETQYF. Written as DNA, the CDR3 is TGCAGTGCTAGAGATCTAGCGGGGGCGGAAGAGACCCAGTACTTC.

This clonotype was recorded at least ten times. The rearrangement joins TRBV6-5 to TRBJ2-3; D perhaps matches TRBD1 (5 bases). V dropped 10 bases and J dropped 3 bases, with 17 bases sitting between them. Germline CDR1 is MNHEY and CDR2 is SVGAGI. The CDR3 loop spans 14 amino acids. The CDR3 reads CATNPGLGTDTQYF. The CDR3 DNA is TGTGCCACGAATCCAGGGCTGGGGACAGATACGCAGTATTTT.

This clonotype was observed a handful of times. The chain carries TRBV13 and TRBJ2-1; a possible D gene is TRBD2 (5 bases). Germline V lookup: CDR1 PRHDT, CDR2 FYEKMQ (reference sequence). The CDR3 sequence is 15 residues long. Trimming took 7 bases from V and 2 from J, leaving 15 bases between them. CDR3 residues: CASNNRGLPYNEQFF. The DNA for the CDR3 is TGTGCCAGCAATAATCGCGGGCTACCCTACAATGAGCAGTTCTTC.

Details on this clonotype: A much larger clone lies a single base off, so this may be a read error. The chain recombines TRBV6-6 with TRBJ2-5; 9 bases line up with TRBD2. This CDR3 comprises 15 residues. The V and J ends lost 5 bases and 5 bases, in that order; junction bases with no gene match: 9. The germline V gene encodes CDR1 MNHNY and CDR2 SVGAGI (reference sequence). In DNA form, the CDR3 reads TGTGCCAGCAGTCACGTAGCGGGAGAGGGGGAGACCCAGTACTTC. This translates into CASSHVAGEGETQYF.

The rearrangement uses TRBV24-1 and TRBJ2-2, with D possibly TRBD2 on 5 matching bases. The CDR3 runs to 16 residues. V gave up 1 base and J gave up 2 bases, with 10 bases separating them. Germline values: CDR1 KGHDR, CDR2 SFDVKD. CDR3 amino acids: CATSDFRTPNTGELFF. CDR3 nucleotides: TGTGCCACCAGTGATTTCCGGACTCCCAACACCGGGGAGCTGTTTTTT.